Shown below are 8 T cell receptor beta chains from a single sample sequenced in a study of CD8 T cells in ankylosing spondylitis. TCRdb analysed the 5' RACE reads with MiXCR anew, one entry per CDR3 protein. Of some 140,000 distinct CDR3 sequences detected, approximately 10% appear once; the ten largest clones hold roughly 4%. Sequencing input: blood, either unsorted or a sorted T cell fraction (not recorded which). The receptors derive from a female donor with ankylosing spondylitis or in good health (not recorded which).

The chain combines TRBV7-2 with TRBJ2-3; D perhaps matches TRBD1 (6 bases). Between the trimmed V and J ends, which lost 5 bases and 5 bases, there was a span of 23 bases. The CDR3 sequence is 17 residues long. Germline CDR1 and CDR2: SGHTA and FQGNSA. The CDR3 loop reads CASSDEGARGEVDTQYF. The CDR3 nucleotides read TGTGCCAGCAGCGACGAAGGGGCCAGGGGAGAGGTAGATACGCAGTATTTT.

This clonotype has only one observation. A much larger clone lies one base from this, so it may be a read error. The chain joins TRBV5-1 to TRBJ2-5; D perhaps matches TRBD2 (7 bases). This CDR3 spans 12 amino acids. V lost 5 bases, J lost 10 bases, and 15 bases lay in between. Per the germline V gene, CDR1 is SGHRS and CDR2 is YFSETQ. CDR3 DNA: TGCGCCAGCAGTACAGGGAGGGAAAGCCAGTACTTC. Translating gives CASSTGRESQYF.

This clonotype was seen ten or more times. V gene TRBV14 combines with J gene TRBJ2-2; the match to TRBD1 covers 7 bases. The junction had 3 bases not matched to a gene; V was cut back by 4 bases and J by 4 bases. This CDR3 is built from 14 residues. Germline lookup yields CDR1 SGHDN and CDR2 FVKESK. The CDR3 bases are TGTGCCAGCAGCCTCGGGACAGCCACCGGGGAGCTGTTTTTT. It is translated as CASSLGTATGELFF.

This clonotype was seen repeatedly, ten times or more. The CDR3 region has the DNA TGTGCCAGCAGCTTATGGATTAGCCCCGGGGAGCTGTTTTTT. Translation: CASSLWISPGELFF. The chain combines TRBV7-2 with TRBJ2-2; D remains ambiguous. CDR1 and CDR2 (germline): SGHTA, FQGNSA. The CDR3 is made up of 14 amino acids. V lost 2 bases and J lost 6, with 10 bases in between.

This clonotype was recorded at least ten times. The chain carries TRBV5-1 and TRBJ2-1; TRBD1 matches at 10 bases. In germline, CDR1 is SGHRS, CDR2 YFSETQ. The length of the CDR3 is 17 residues. V lost 4 bases and J lost 3; bases outside the gene matches: 10. The CDR3 sequence is CASSQDPGQGHYNEQFF. In DNA, the CDR3 is TGCGCCAGCAGCCAAGATCCGGGACAGGGGCACTACAATGAGCAGTTCTTC. The full variable domain, in which reference TRBV5-1 and TRBJ2-1 provide the parts outside the CDR3, is KAGVTQTPRYLIKTRGQQVTLSCSPISGHRSVSWYQQTPGQGLQFLFEYFSETQRNKGNFPGRFSGRQFSNSRSEMNVSTLELGDSALYLCASSQDPGQGHYNEQFFGPGTRLTVL.

The sample holds many counts of this clonotype. The chain joins TRBV7-8 to TRBJ1-5, with D possibly matching TRBD1 (5 bases). Trimming removed 1 base from V and 3 bases from J, with 7 bases in between. The CDR3 length is 14 residues. Per the germline V gene, CDR1 is SGHVS and CDR2 is FQNEAQ. In DNA, the CDR3 is TGTGCCAGCAGCTTAGGGGGGGTCAATCAGCCCCAGCATTTT. It specifies CASSLGGVNQPQHF. Full variable domain (missing parts from reference TRBV7-8 and TRBJ1-5): GAGVSQSPRYKVAKRGQDVALRCDPISGHVSLFWYQQALGQGPEFLTYFQNEAQLDKSGLPSDRFFAERPEGSVSTLKIQRTQQEDSAVYLCASSLGGVNQPQHFGDGTRLSIL.

This clonotype was observed many times. The chain is built from TRBV20-1 and TRBJ1-2; maybe TRBD1 (5 bases). CDR3 size: 13 residues. V lost 0 bases, J lost 7 bases, and 12 bases lay in between. CDR1 DFQATT and CDR2 SNEGSKA come from the germline V gene (reference sequence). The CDR3 sequence is CSARDRGGTGYTF. The CDR3 DNA follows: TGCAGTGCTAGAGATCGCGGGGGAACTGGCTACACCTTC.

There are many counts of this clonotype. CDR3 sequence (DNA): TGCGCCAGCAGTCGACCAGGGGGGGTGGATGAAAAACTGTTTTTT. It codes for CASSRPGGVDEKLFF. The chain links TRBV23-1 to TRBJ1-4, with TRBD1 identical over 7 bases. TRBV23-1 is classed as an ORF, of uncertain function. J lost 6 bases, V lost 4 bases, and 8 bases had no gene match. The CDR3 length is 15 residues.